This T cell receptor (beta chain) was sequenced in a study of blood T cells in healthy people across ages. Study-level background: Roughly one uniquely barcoded beta molecule per two T cells was captured. General observations from the study: Strongly correlated with naive T cell percentage was TCR beta diversity.

Only a few counts were recorded for this clonotype. What it binds is unknown. For the second PCR, which ran for 7 to 11 cycles, a sample-barcoded 5' primer and a J-beta primer mix were used. MiXCR was run by TCRdb on the 5' RACE reads, yielding one entry per CDR3 protein. The sample lists roughly 1.5 million distinct CDR3 sequences; approximately 39% were seen once. Germline trimming cut 5 bases from V and 4 bases from J; bases unmatched to any gene: 6. The CDR3 covers 14 residues. Looked up from germline, CDR1 is MNHNS and CDR2 is SASEGT. The sequence was collected from a woman under 30 in good health. The sample was blood. The gene calls are TRBV6-1 and TRBJ2-7; 9 bases map to TRBD1. CDR3 residues: CASSWTGTGYEQYF. The CDR3 DNA sequence: TGTGCCAGCAGTTGGACCGGGACAGGGTACGAGCAGTACTTC.